Reported below is one T cell receptor (beta chain). The antigen is unknown. The roughly eleven donors had active juvenile idiopathic arthritis, with 3 polyarticular and 8 oligoarticular cases. Sequencing used immunoSEQ multiplex PCR; TCRdb keeps in-frame clones, though not all of them. Recorded for this sample: about 6,400 clones. These data belong to a study of synovial regulatory T cells in juvenile arthritis. Across the study: A few patients were therapy-naive; six received methotrexate alone.

The length of the CDR3 is 13 residues. No DNA was logged. CDR1 SQVTM and CDR2 ANQGSEA come from the germline V gene. Findings of the study overall: Inflammation-associated Treg cells in blood had less TCR diversity than the remaining blood Treg cells. Synovial Treg CDR3 sequences overlapped more with iaTregs than other circulating Tregs.

The source is a donor aged 2-35 years with juvenile idiopathic arthritis. The chain uses TRBV29-1 and TRBJ1-1. Sequenced material: Treg cells from blood. Subset reported: remaining (HLA-DR-negative) circulating blood Treg cells. The CDR3 reads CSVAKVGDTEAFF.